One and the same sample provided the 29 T cell receptor beta chains below, sequenced in a study of blood T cells in healthy people across ages. The authors ran a second PCR of roughly 6 to 12 cycles using a sample-barcoded 5' primer and a J-beta primer mix. TCRdb re-called the 5' RACE reads with MiXCR, one entry per CDR3 protein. The sample yields roughly 800,000 distinct CDR3 sequences, about three fifths seen once. The sample comprised blood. Source of these receptors: a man aged 25 to 45 in good health.

The chain combines TRBV20-1 with TRBJ2-7; the match to TRBD1 covers 11 bases. CDR1 DFQATT and CDR2 SNEGSKA come from the germline V gene (reference sequence). Trimming took 6 bases from V and 4 from J; bases not matched to a gene: 8. This CDR3 is 14 amino acids long. CDR3 bases: TGCAGTGCGTTGCCGGGACAGGGGGTTTACGAGCAGTACTTC. Amino acid sequence: CSALPGQGVYEQYF.

The chain uses TRBV9 and TRBJ2-3, with 8 bases that match TRBD2. Germline V gives CDR1 SGDLS, CDR2 YYNGEE. The CDR3 is 17 amino acids. V gave up 3 bases and J gave up 2 bases; unmatched junction bases: 11. As DNA, the CDR3 is TGTGCCAGCAGCGCCGGACCTACGGGAGGGCCCACAGATACGCAGTATTTT. It translates to CASSAGPTGGPTDTQYF.

This clonotype was seen only a few times. The chain couples TRBV29-1 to TRBJ2-7, with D perhaps assigned TRBD1 or TRBD2 (5 bases each). Germline CDR1 reads SQVTM; CDR2 reads ANQGSEA. V dropped 2 bases and J dropped 2 bases, with 7 bases sitting between them. The CDR3 runs to 12 residues. The CDR3 here is CSVERGTYEQYF. The CDR3 bases are TGCAGCGTTGAACGGGGCACCTACGAGCAGTACTTC.

This clonotype occurred a few times. The chain is built from TRBV4-1 and TRBJ2-7, with D maybe TRBD2 (6 bases). Judging by the DNA end, TRBJ2-5 fits better; the J call may be wrong. The length of the CDR3 is 16 residues. The germline V gene encodes CDR1 MGHRA and CDR2 YSYEKL. CDR3 nucleotide sequence: TGCGCCAGCAGCTACAGGTCTGCGGGGAGAGGGGAGACCCAGTACTTC. Amino acids: CASSYRSAGRGETQYF.

The J gene is TRBJ1-5, the V gene TRBV12-5; no clear D gene. Trimming stripped 2 bases from V and 4 bases from J, with 9 bases between. Germline V gene sequence: CDR1 LGHNT, CDR2 FRNRAP. This CDR3 contains 14 residues. The DNA of the CDR3 is TGTGCTAGTGGTTTGCCAACGTCAAATCAGCCCCAGCATTTT. Translated: CASGLPTSNQPQHF.

This clonotype was observed a few times. The chain has TRBV6-1 and TRBJ2-5; a possible D gene is TRBD2 (5 bases). The J call is uncertain, as TRBJ2-7 better fits the DNA end. The CDR3 loop spans 12 amino acids. CDR1 and CDR2 (germline): MNHNS, SASEGT. CDR3 sequence: CASSETGYEQYF. The DNA of the CDR3 is TGTGCCAGCAGTGAAACGGGATACGAGCAGTACTTC.

The rearrangement links TRBV5-6 to TRBJ2-1, with D possibly TRBD1 on 6 matching bases. V was clipped by 2 bases and J by 8 bases, with 14 bases between them. The CDR3 covers 14 residues. Germline loops: CDR1 SGHDT, CDR2 YYEEEE. The chain's CDR3 is CASSLPGHADEQFF. Written as DNA, the CDR3 is TGTGCCAGCAGCTTACCGGGACACGCCGATGAGCAGTTCTTC.

This chain joins TRBV3-1 and TRBJ2-1; 8 bases line up with TRBD2. V lost 4 bases to trimming and J lost 8 bases; unmatched junction nucleotides: 10. The CDR3 length is 15 residues. CDR1 is LGHDT, CDR2 YNNKEL, per germline (reference sequence). The CDR3 loop reads CASSPWTSLGDEQFF. DNA of the CDR3: TGTGCCAGCAGCCCATGGACTAGCCTTGGGGATGAGCAGTTCTTC.

This clonotype was counted only a few times. The genes are TRBV28 and TRBJ2-1; 10 bases are a match to TRBD1. The junction had 6 bases not matched to a gene; V was cut back by 7 bases and J by 6 bases. The CDR3 length is 14 residues. Germline-derived CDR1 and CDR2 are MDHEN and SYDVKM. CDR3 sequence (DNA): TGTGCCAGCATCTGGACAGGGGGTAGCAATGAGCAGTTCTTC. Translation: CASIWTGGSNEQFF.

The genes are TRBV5-1 and TRBJ2-4; TRBD1 matches at 8 bases. The germline CDR1 and CDR2 sequences are SGHRS and YFSETQ. Trimming at V came to 4 bases and at J to 5 bases, leaving 5 bases not matched to a gene. The CDR3 runs to 14 residues. The CDR3 region has the DNA TGCGCCAGCAGCGTGACAGGGGATCAAAACATTCAGTACTTC. The encoded protein is CASSVTGDQNIQYF. The full variable domain, its missing parts supplied by reference TRBV5-1 and TRBJ2-4, is KAGVTQTPRYLIKTRGQQVTLSCSPISGHRSVSWYQQTPGQGLQFLFEYFSETQRNKGNFPGRFSGRQFSNSRSEMNVSTLELGDSALYLCASSVTGDQNIQYFGAGTRLSVL.

This clonotype was counted a single time. The chain couples TRBV12-3 or TRBV12-4 to TRBJ1-2; 12 positions agree with TRBD1. This CDR3 has 16 amino acids. The V gene end was trimmed by 6 bases and the J gene end by 4 bases; junction bases not matched to a gene: 9. Written as DNA, the CDR3 is TGTGCCAGCAGACGGGGGACAGGGGGCGCGGGCTATGGCTACACCTTC. Protein sequence: CASRRGTGGAGYGYTF.

The chain carries TRBV7-9 and TRBJ2-1; TRBD2 might be the D (6 bases). The CDR3 runs 14 residues. V was trimmed by 11 bases and J by 9 bases, leaving 23 bases between them. Germline V lookup: CDR1 SEHNR, CDR2 FQNEAQ (reference sequence). The CDR3 reads CASRFVGGSGEQFF. DNA for the CDR3: TGTGCCTCCAGATTCGTCGGGGGATCGGGTGAGCAGTTCTTC.

The chain carries TRBV3-1 and TRBJ2-7, with 8 bases matching TRBD2. This CDR3 is built from 15 residues. The V gene's germline CDR1 is LGHDT and CDR2 YNNKEL (reference sequence). After removal of 0 bases from V and 4 bases from J, the junction contained 5 bases not matched to a gene. The CDR3 sequence: CASSQDTSGLYEQYF. The DNA of the CDR3 is TGTGCCAGCAGCCAAGATACTAGCGGACTATACGAGCAGTACTTC.

The chain employs TRBV7-3 and TRBJ2-7, with 12 bases aligning to TRBD2. This CDR3 is 13 amino acids long. Germline V gene data show CDR1 as SGHTA and CDR2 as FQGTGA. Trimming removed 3 bases from V and 6 bases from J; junction bases left unmatched: 0. CDR3 in DNA: TGTGCCAGCAGCTTGACTAGCGGGAGCGAGCAGTACTTC. Translating gives CASSLTSGSEQYF.

The rearrangement uses TRBV7-8 and TRBJ1-2; D remains ambiguous. Germline lookup yields CDR1 SGHVS and CDR2 FQNEAQ. The CDR3 has 15 amino acids. The ends were cut back, 2 bases at V and 6 bases at J, with 16 bases in the middle. The CDR3 nucleotides are TGTGCCAGCAGCTTACACGAGGCGACGGCGAATGGCTACACCTTC. Translated, it gives CASSLHEATANGYTF.

The chain combines TRBV7-2 with TRBJ2-1, with D perhaps being TRBD1 or TRBD2 (5 bases each). Trimming removed 1 base from V and 8 bases from J, with 12 bases in between. The CDR3 runs to 14 residues. From germline, CDR1 is SGHTA and CDR2 FQGNSA. The CDR3 sequence: CASSLGDPGHEQFF. DNA of the CDR3: TGTGCCAGCAGCTTAGGGGACCCCGGCCATGAGCAGTTCTTC. The complete variable domain, with remaining parts taken from reference TRBV7-2 and TRBJ2-1, reads GAGVSQSPSNKVTEKGKDVELRCDPISGHTALYWYRQSLGQGLEFLIYFQGNSAPDKSGLPSDRFSAERTGGSVSTLTIQRTQQEDSAVYLCASSLGDPGHEQFFGPGTRLTVL.

CDR3 region: CSVVQGGYGYTF. The CDR3 DNA follows: TGCAGCGTTGTCCAGGGGGGCTATGGCTACACCTTC. The V and J genes are TRBV29-1 and TRBJ1-2; TRBD1 agrees at 7 bases. The length of the CDR3 is 12 residues. Germline V gene lookup returns CDR1 SQVTM and CDR2 ANQGSEA. After removal of 4 bases from V and 4 bases from J, the junction contained 3 bases not matched to a gene. Combining the CDR3 with reference TRBV29-1 and TRBJ1-2 gives the whole variable domain SAVISQKPSRDICQRGTSLTIQCQVDSQVTMMFWYRQQPGQSLTLIATANQGSEATYESGFVIDKFPISRPNLTFSTLTVSNMSPEDSSIYLCSVVQGGYGYTFGSGTRLTVV.

This chain connects TRBV9 to TRBJ1-2, with TRBD1 as a possible D gene (5 bases). V was shortened by 3 bases and J by 6 bases, with 12 bases between the two germline ends. The CDR3 loop spans 13 amino acids. The germline gives CDR1 SGDLS, CDR2 YYNGEE. The CDR3 is CASSAGEGDGYTF. The DNA for the CDR3 is TGTGCCAGCAGCGCGGGGGAGGGAGATGGCTACACCTTC.

The rearrangement joins TRBV27 to TRBJ1-6; 8 nucleotides align to TRBD1. J was trimmed by 6 bases and V by 1 base; bases with no gene match: 5. The CDR3 covers 16 residues. The germline CDR1 and CDR2 sequences are MNHEY and SMNVEV (reference sequence). This CDR3 reads CASSLFSTGGNSPLHF. The CDR3 nucleotides read TGTGCCAGCAGTTTATTCTCCACAGGGGGTAATTCACCCCTCCACTTT.

In its sample, this clonotype was seen once. At one end the junction does not follow the germline gene, possibly because of a read error. V and J are TRBV28 and TRBJ1-1, with TRBD1 as a possible D gene (6 bases). The CDR3 sequence is 11 residues long. CDR1 is MDHEN, CDR2 SYDVKM, per germline. CDR3 in DNA: TGTACCAGCAGGGGTGACAATGAAGCTTTCTTT. Translated, it gives CTSRGDNEAFF.

The chain links TRBV10-3 to TRBJ2-1; TRBD2 agrees at 11 bases. Trimming took 8 bases from V and 7 from J; bases not matched to a gene: 13. CDR3 length: 16 residues. Germline values: CDR1 ENHRY, CDR2 SYGVKD. The CDR3 protein is CAIHPTSGALLNEQFF. The CDR3 DNA sequence: TGTGCCATCCATCCGACTAGCGGGGCCCTTTTGAATGAGCAGTTCTTC.

This clonotype was counted a few times. The chain joins TRBV30 to TRBJ2-7; 9 bases are shared with TRBD1. CDR3 length equals 15 residues. CDR1 and CDR2 (germline): GTSNPN, SVGIG (reference sequence). V trimming: 2 bases; J trimming: 4 bases; junction bases outside the gene matches: 9. The chain's CDR3 is CAWSPEGTGPYEQYF. The CDR3, as DNA: TGTGCCTGGAGTCCTGAGGGGACAGGGCCGTACGAGCAGTACTTC.

This clonotype has just one count. The CDR3 bases are TGTGCCAGCAGCAAACAGACGTACGAGCAGTACTTC. Protein: CASSKQTYEQYF. The chain combines TRBV21-1 with TRBJ2-5. The closer fit of TRBJ2-7 to the DNA end suggests the J call may be wrong. TRBV21-1 is noted as a pseudogene. The CDR3 runs 12 residues.

V usage is TRBV4-2 and J usage is TRBJ2-2, with D perhaps TRBD2 (6 bases). Germline V gene sequence: CDR1 LGHNA, CDR2 YNFKEQ. Trimming took 0 bases from V and 2 from J, leaving 10 bases between them. The CDR3 is made up of 16 amino acids. CDR3 nucleotides: TGTGCCAGCAGCCAAGAGGTGGGACTTAACACCGGGGAGCTGTTTTTT. Amino acids: CASSQEVGLNTGELFF.

Only a few counts were recorded for this clonotype. The chain has TRBV11-2 and TRBJ1-4; no clear D gene. The germline V and J ends were trimmed by 3 bases and 1 base, with 9 bases remaining between them. Germline values: CDR1 SGHAT, CDR2 FQNNGV. CDR3 length equals 15 residues. CDR3 protein: CASSFGLRTNEKLFF. DNA of the CDR3: TGTGCCAGCAGCTTTGGTTTGAGAACTAATGAAAAACTGTTTTTT.

Only a few counts were recorded for this clonotype. This chain uses TRBV6-2 or TRBV6-3 with TRBJ1-2; a possible D gene is TRBD1 (6 bases). This CDR3 has 14 residues. The germline V gene has CDR1 MNHEY and CDR2 SVGEGT. Trimming pared 6 bases from V and 8 bases from J, leaving 19 bases between. The DNA of the CDR3 is TGTGCCAGCAGCGATGGACAGTTTGGATTAGGCTACACCTTC. This gives the protein CASSDGQFGLGYTF.

This sequence joins TRBV29-1 and TRBJ2-7; D is undetermined. V was clipped by 7 bases and J by 4 bases, with 14 bases between them. The CDR3 totals 12 residues. Germline-derived CDR1 and CDR2 are SQVTM and ANQGSEA. The CDR3 spells CSAVEIGYEQYF. The CDR3 DNA sequence: TGCAGCGCCGTAGAAATAGGTTACGAGCAGTACTTC.

This rearrangement joins TRBV5-1 to TRBJ2-2; the D gene is possibly TRBD1 (6 bases). This CDR3 is built from 15 residues. Trimming left V 2 bases short and J 4 bases short, with 12 bases between. CDR1 is SGHRS and CDR2 is YFSETQ in the germline V gene. CDR3 sequence (DNA): TGCGCCAGCAGCTTCGGGACACCTCGCACCGGGGAGCTGTTTTTT. The encoded protein is CASSFGTPRTGELFF. The full variable domain, in which reference TRBV5-1 and TRBJ2-2 provide the parts outside the CDR3, is KAGVTQTPRYLIKTRGQQVTLSCSPISGHRSVSWYQQTPGQGLQFLFEYFSETQRNKGNFPGRFSGRQFSNSRSEMNVSTLELGDSALYLCASSFGTPRTGELFFGEGSRLTVL.

This clonotype was detected a few times. V gene TRBV5-1 combines with J gene TRBJ2-1; D gene ambiguous. The CDR3 loop spans 15 amino acids. The V end was cut by 0 bases, the J end by 8 bases, with 15 bases between. CDR1 SGHRS and CDR2 YFSETQ come from the germline V gene. The CDR3 reads CASSLGQPLRDEQFF. The CDR3 bases are TGCGCCAGCAGCTTGGGCCAGCCCCTAAGGGATGAGCAGTTCTTC. The full variable domain, completed using reference TRBV5-1 and TRBJ2-1, is KAGVTQTPRYLIKTRGQQVTLSCSPISGHRSVSWYQQTPGQGLQFLFEYFSETQRNKGNFPGRFSGRQFSNSRSEMNVSTLELGDSALYLCASSLGQPLRDEQFFGPGTRLTVL.